This is a list of T cell receptor beta chains from one sample in a study of blood T cells in healthy people across ages. Using its own MiXCR run on the 5' RACE reads, TCRdb lists one record per CDR3 protein. The sample has 500,000 to 600,000 distinct CDR3 sequences, 25% to 30% seen once; the top ten hold about 18%. Sequencing used blood. The receptors stem from a woman aged 70 to 79 in good health. Each CDR3 is given with its conserved first and last residue. Each record gives: J gene, CDR3 length, V gene, D gene, clone size, CDR3 DNA, CDR3 protein. D genes are given only for firm matches. Clone size, where shown, is once, few, many, or a class for clones that have expanded.

TRBJ1-1,17,TRBV27,TRBD1,.,TGTGCCAGCAGTCGGACAGGGTCTTCGACCGTGAACACTGAAGCTTTCTTT,CASSRTGSSTVNTEAFF
TRBJ2-7,16,TRBV28,TRBD1,.,TGTGCCAGCAGTTTAATGGGACAGGGGCCCTCCTACGAGCAGTACTTC,CASSLMGQGPSYEQYF
TRBJ2-1,16,TRBV12-5,.,.,TGTGCTAGTGGTTTGGTGGGCAGGGGAGACTACAATGAGCAGTTCTTC,CASGLVGRGDYNEQFF
TRBJ2-3,14,TRBV20-1,.,.,TGCAGTGCCGGAGGGAGACTCCGCACAGATACGCAGTATTTT,CSAGGRLRTDTQYF
TRBJ2-5,16,TRBV10-3,TRBD2,.,TGTGCCATCAGTGAGTCCCTTGTAGCGGGGGATGAGACCCAGTACTTC,CAISESLVAGDETQYF
TRBJ2-7,16,TRBV11-1,TRBD1,.,TGTGCCAGCAGCTTAATCTTCGGGACAGGTGCATACGAGCAGTACTTC,CASSLIFGTGAYEQYF
TRBJ2-1,16,TRBV19,.,.,TGTGCCAGTAGTATAGATTGGGGGGGGGCGGGTAATGAGCAGTTCTTC,CASSIDWGGAGNEQFF
TRBJ1-1,14,TRBV20-1,.,.,TGCAGTGCCAGGCGGGCAGTGTCCCTCCCTGAAGCTTTCTTT,CSARRAVSLPEAFF
TRBJ1-1,13,TRBV6-2/TRBV6-3,TRBD1,.,TGTGCCTGTCACAGGGGAGTTCACACTGAAGCTTTCTTT,CACHRGVHTEAFF
TRBJ2-1,13,TRBV30,.,.,TGTGCCTGGAGTTGGGGACTTCTCAATGAGCAGTTCTTC,CAWSWGLLNEQFF
TRBJ1-1,14,TRBV12-3/TRBV12-4,TRBD1,few,TGTGCCAGCAGTGTCCGGGACAGGGACACTGAAGCTTTCTTT,CASSVRDRDTEAFF
TRBJ1-5,16,TRBV5-5,.,.,TGTGCCAGCAGCTTGTACGGGGAGAGGAGCAATCAGCCCCAGCATTTT,CASSLYGERSNQPQHF
TRBJ2-7,15,TRBV5-1,TRBD1,few,TGCGCCAGCAGCTTAACGGGACAGGGTGTCTACGAGCAGTACTTC,CASSLTGQGVYEQYF
TRBJ1-3,15,TRBV7-9,.,.,TGTGCCAGCAGCGAAGGGACCGCCGCCGGAAACACCATATATTTT,CASSEGTAAGNTIYF
TRBJ1-1,19,TRBV27,TRBD1,few,TGTGCCAGCAGTTCCATCCCCGGGACAGGGAGACTCATGAACACTGAAGCTTTCTTT,CASSSIPGTGRLMNTEAFF
TRBJ2-5,12,TRBV25-1,TRBD1,.,TGTGCCAGCAGTGGCTCGACAGGGCCCCAGTACTTC,CASSGSTGPQYF
TRBJ2-5,17,TRBV25-1,TRBD1,.,TGTGCCAGTAGTGAATCCCAGGGGGACAGGGGGGCCGAGACCCAGTACTTC,CASSESQGDRGAETQYF
TRBJ2-6,15,TRBV27,.,many,TGTGCCAGCAGAGGCGTGATCTCTGGGGCCAACGTCCTGACTTTC,CASRGVISGANVLTF
TRBJ2-4,13,TRBV20-1,TRBD1,.,TGCAGTGCCCTGGGACAGCCCAAAAACATTCAGTACTTC,CSALGQPKNIQYF
TRBJ2-5,15,TRBV5-1,.,few,TGCGCCAGCAGCTTGGGGGCGGGGGCCCAAGAGACCCAGTACTTC,CASSLGAGAQETQYF
TRBJ1-2,15,TRBV2,TRBD1,.,TGTGCCAGCAGTGAAGTCTCCGGACAGGGGAGCGGCTACACCTTC,CASSEVSGQGSGYTF
TRBJ2-7,16,TRBV4-3,.,.,TGCGCCAGCAGCCAAGGGGCGGCCGGCGGGATCTACGAGCAGTACTTC,CASSQGAAGGIYEQYF
TRBJ2-7,15,TRBV9,TRBD1,.,TGTGCCAGCAGCGTTGCCGGGACAGGGGACAACGAGCAGTACTTC,CASSVAGTGDNEQYF
TRBJ2-3,16,TRBV4-3,.,.,TGCGCCAGCAGCCAAGAAGGGGCCGTAGGCACAGATACGCAGTATTTT,CASSQEGAVGTDTQYF
TRBJ2-1,16,TRBV28,TRBD2,.,TGTGCCAGCAGTTCAGCCGTAGCGGGGGGGCGAGGTGAGCAGTTCTTC,CASSSAVAGGRGEQFF
TRBJ2-3,13,TRBV12-3/TRBV12-4,.,.,TGTGCCAGCAGTCGACAGAGCACAGATGCGCAGTATTTT,CASSRQSTDAQYF
TRBJ1-6,15,TRBV6-6,.,few,TGTGCCAGCAGTTACGGAGGGTCGGATAATTCACCCCTCCACTTT,CASSYGGSDNSPLHF
TRBJ2-7,15,TRBV7-2,.,.,TGTGCCAGCAGCCGGGACTTAGCTTCGTACAATGAGCAGTCCTTC,CASSRDLASYNEQSF
TRBJ2-5,14,TRBV20-1,.,.,TGCAGTGCTAGAAACCGGGACTACCAAGAGACCCAGTACTTC,CSARNRDYQETQYF
TRBJ1-6,12,TRBV6-5,.,.,TGTGCCAGCAGAGACGCGAGTTCACCCCTCCACTTT,CASRDASSPLHF
TRBJ1-1,17,TRBV7-9,.,.,TGTGCCAGCAGCTTAATGGGGGGGGATGGTGGAAGGACTGAAGCTTTCTTT,CASSLMGGDGGRTEAFF
TRBJ1-1,14,TRBV20-1,.,few,TGCAGTGCTAGAGATTTCCACATGAACACTGAAGCTTTCTTT,CSARDFHMNTEAFF
TRBJ1-4,11,TRBV29-1,.,many,TGCAGCGTTGAGAAGGACGAAAAACTGTTTTTT,CSVEKDEKLFF
TRBJ1-1,15,TRBV29-1,.,many,TGCAGCGTTGAGGGGACACTTCATGAGGGGACGGAAGCTTTCTTT,CSVEGTLHEGTEAFF
TRBJ1-1,13,TRBV14,.,.,TGTGCCAGCAGCCAAGATTTGTGGGGTGAAGCTTTCTTT,CASSQDLWGEAFF
TRBJ2-1,14,TRBV7-2,TRBD2,.,TGTGCCAGCAGCTTGGGACTAGCAACGAATGAGCAGTTCTTC,CASSLGLATNEQFF
TRBJ2-5,10,TRBV3-1,.,.,TGTGCCGGCGGGGCAGAGACCCAGTACTTC,CAGGAETQYF
TRBJ2-7,15,TRBV4-3,TRBD2,many,TGCGCCAGCAGCCAAGGAGGGACTAGCTCCTACGAGCAGTACTTC,CASSQGGTSSYEQYF
TRBJ1-2,13,TRBV10-3,.,.,TGTGCCATCAGTGAGCGGGCATACTATGGCTACACCTTC,CAISERAYYGYTF
TRBJ2-7,15,TRBV20-1,.,few,TGCAGTGCTAGTAAAGGGCCCGGCGTCGACTACGAGCAGTACTTC,CSASKGPGVDYEQYF